This T cell receptor beta chain was found in a study of T cell responses to AZD1222 COVID-19 vaccine. Study background: Investigators merged groups given second doses at roughly 4 or roughly 12 weeks.

Turning to this clone: Its specificity is unknown.

The assay was immunoSEQ multiplex PCR, and TCRdb's table has in-frame clones only and misses some. The sample lists under 150,000 clones, approximately 93% occurring once. Whole-study findings and limits: Two AZD1222 administrations were followed by greater Spike-specific TCR breadth and depth. Epitopes outside B.1.351 and B.1.1.7 mutated regions reportedly drew nearly half of spike TCRs. Samples come after the peak T cell response, not at day 14.

Germline CDR1 LGHDT, CDR2 YNNKEL (reference sequence). This CDR3 comprises 16 residues. V lost 1 base, J lost 4 bases, and 5 bases stayed unmatched. Sequenced material: peripheral blood, taken on day 0 of AZD1222 vaccination. The genes are TRBV3-1 (or the pseudogene TRBV3-2) and TRBJ2-1, with TRBD2 matching over 9 bases. The sequence was collected from an adult in good health. The CDR3: CASSQVASGIYNEQFF. CDR3 bases: TGTGCCAGCAGCCAAGTGGCTAGCGGGATATACAATGAGCAGTTCTTC.